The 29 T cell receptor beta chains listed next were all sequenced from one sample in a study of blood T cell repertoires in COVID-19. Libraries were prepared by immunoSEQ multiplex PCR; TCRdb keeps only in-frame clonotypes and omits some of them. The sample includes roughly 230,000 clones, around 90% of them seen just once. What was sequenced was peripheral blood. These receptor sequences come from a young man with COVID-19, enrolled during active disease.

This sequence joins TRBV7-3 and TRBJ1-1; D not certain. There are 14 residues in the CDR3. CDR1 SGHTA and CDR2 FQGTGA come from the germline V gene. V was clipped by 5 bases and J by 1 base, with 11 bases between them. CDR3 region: CASSARGTNTEAFF. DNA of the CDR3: TGTGCCAGCAGCGCCCGGGGAACGAACACTGAAGCTTTCTTT.

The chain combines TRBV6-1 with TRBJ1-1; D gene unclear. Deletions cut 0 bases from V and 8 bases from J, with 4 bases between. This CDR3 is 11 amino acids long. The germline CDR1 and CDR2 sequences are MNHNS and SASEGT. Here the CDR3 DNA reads TGTGCCAGCAGTGAAGCCCTCGAAGCTTTCTTT. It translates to CASSEALEAFF.

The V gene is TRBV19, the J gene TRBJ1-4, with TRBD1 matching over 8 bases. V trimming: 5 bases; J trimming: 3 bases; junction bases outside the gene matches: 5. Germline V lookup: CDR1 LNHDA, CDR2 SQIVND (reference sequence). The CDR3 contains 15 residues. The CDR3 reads CASSLGTGSNEKLFF. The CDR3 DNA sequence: TGTGCCAGTAGTCTCGGGACAGGCTCTAATGAAAAACTGTTTTTT.

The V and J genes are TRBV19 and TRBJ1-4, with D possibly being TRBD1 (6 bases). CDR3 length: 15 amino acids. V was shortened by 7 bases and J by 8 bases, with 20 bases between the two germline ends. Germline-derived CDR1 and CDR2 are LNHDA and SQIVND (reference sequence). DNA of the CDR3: TGTGCCAGTACCTCCTGGGGGCGCCCCGGGGAAAAACTGTTTTTT. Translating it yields CASTSWGRPGEKLFF.

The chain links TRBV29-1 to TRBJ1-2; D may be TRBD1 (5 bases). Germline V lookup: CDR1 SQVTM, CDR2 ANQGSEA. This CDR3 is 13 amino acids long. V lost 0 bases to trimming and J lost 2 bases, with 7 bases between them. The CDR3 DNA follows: TGCAGCGTTGAAGATAAGGGGAACTATGGCTACACCTTC. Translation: CSVEDKGNYGYTF.

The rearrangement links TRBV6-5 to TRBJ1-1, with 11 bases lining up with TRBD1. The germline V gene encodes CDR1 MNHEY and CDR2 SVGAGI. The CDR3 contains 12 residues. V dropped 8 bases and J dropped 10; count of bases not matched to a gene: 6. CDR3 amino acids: CASLGGTGGAFF. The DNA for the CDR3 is TGTGCCAGCCTCGGAGGGACAGGGGGAGCTTTCTTT.

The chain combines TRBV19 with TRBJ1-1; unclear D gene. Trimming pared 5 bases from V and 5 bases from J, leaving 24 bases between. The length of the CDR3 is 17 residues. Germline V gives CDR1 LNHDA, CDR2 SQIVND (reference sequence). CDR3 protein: CASSLTRVQSGRTEAFF. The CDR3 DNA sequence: TGTGCCAGTAGTTTAACCCGGGTTCAAAGTGGGAGGACTGAAGCTTTCTTT. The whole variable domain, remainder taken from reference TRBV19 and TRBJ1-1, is DGGITQSPKYLFRKEGQNVTLSCEQNLNHDAMYWYRQDPGQGLRLIYYSQIVNDFQKGDIAEGYSVSREKKESFPLTVTSAQKNPTAFYLCASSLTRVQSGRTEAFFGQGTRLTVV.

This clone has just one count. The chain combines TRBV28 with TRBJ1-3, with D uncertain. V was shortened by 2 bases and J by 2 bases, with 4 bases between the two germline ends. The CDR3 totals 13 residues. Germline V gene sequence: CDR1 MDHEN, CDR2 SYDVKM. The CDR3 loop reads CASSLGAGNTIYF. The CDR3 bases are TGTGCCAGCAGTTTAGGAGCTGGAAACACCATATATTTT.

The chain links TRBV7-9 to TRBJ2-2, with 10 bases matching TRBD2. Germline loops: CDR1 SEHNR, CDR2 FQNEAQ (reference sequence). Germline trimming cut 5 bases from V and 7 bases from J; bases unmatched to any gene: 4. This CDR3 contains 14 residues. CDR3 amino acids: CASSLLAGVGELFF. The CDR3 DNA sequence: TGTGCCAGCAGCCTTCTAGCGGGGGTCGGGGAGCTGTTTTTT. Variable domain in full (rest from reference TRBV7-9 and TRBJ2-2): DTGVSQNPRHKITKRGQNVTFRCDPISEHNRLYWYRQTLGQGPEFLTYFQNEAQLEKSRLLSDRFSAERPKGSFSTLEIQRTEQGDSAMYLCASSLLAGVGELFFGEGSRLTVL.

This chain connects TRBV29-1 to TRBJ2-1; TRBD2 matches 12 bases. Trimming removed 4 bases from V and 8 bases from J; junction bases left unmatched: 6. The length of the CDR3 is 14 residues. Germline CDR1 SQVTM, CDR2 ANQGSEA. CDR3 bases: TGCAGCGTTGTGGCTAGCGGGGGGGCCCATGAGCAGTTCTTC. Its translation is CSVVASGGAHEQFF.

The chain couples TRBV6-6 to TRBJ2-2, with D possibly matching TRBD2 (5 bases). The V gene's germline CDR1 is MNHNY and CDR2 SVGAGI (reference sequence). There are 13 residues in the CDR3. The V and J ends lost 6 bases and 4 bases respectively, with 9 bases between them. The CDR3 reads CASSNAGTGELFF. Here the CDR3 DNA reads TGTGCCAGCAGCAACGCGGGCACCGGGGAGCTGTTTTTT.

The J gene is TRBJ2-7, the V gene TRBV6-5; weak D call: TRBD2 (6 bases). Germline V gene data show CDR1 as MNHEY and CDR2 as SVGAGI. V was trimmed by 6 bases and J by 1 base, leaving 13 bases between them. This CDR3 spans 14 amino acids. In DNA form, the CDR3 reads TGTGCCAGCAGCAGGAGGGACGGATCCTACGAGCAGTACTTC. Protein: CASSRRDGSYEQYF.

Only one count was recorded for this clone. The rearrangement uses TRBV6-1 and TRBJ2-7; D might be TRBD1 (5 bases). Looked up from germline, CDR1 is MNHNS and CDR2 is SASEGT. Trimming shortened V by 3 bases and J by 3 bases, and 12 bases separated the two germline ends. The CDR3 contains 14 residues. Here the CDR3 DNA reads TGTGCCAGCAGTGATGTTGCAGGGATCTACGAGCAGTACTTC. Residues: CASSDVAGIYEQYF.

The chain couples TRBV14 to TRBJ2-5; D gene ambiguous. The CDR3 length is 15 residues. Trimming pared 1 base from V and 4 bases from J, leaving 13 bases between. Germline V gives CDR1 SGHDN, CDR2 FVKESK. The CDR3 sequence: CASSQGRLLRETQYF. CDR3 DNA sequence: TGTGCCAGCAGCCAAGGCAGGCTGCTGAGAGAGACCCAGTACTTC.

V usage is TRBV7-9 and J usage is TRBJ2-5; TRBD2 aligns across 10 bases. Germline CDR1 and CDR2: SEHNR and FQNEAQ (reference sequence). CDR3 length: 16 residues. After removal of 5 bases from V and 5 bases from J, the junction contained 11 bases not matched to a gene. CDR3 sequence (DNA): TGTGCCAGCAGCACCGCAGCGGGGGGGCTGGAGGAGACCCAGTACTTC. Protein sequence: CASSTAAGGLEETQYF.

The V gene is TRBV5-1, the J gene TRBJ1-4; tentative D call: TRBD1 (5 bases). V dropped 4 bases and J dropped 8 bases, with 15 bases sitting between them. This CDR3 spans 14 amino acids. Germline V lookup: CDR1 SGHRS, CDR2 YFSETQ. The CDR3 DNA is TGCGCCAGCAGCCGACAGATGTTTGGAGAAAAACTGTTTTTT. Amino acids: CASSRQMFGEKLFF.

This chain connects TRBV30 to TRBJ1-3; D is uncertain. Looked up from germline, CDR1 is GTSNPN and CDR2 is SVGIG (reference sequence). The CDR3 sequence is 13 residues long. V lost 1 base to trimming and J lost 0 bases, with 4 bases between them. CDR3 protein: CAWSGPSGNTIYF. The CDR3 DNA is TGTGCCTGGAGTGGGCCCTCTGGAAACACCATATATTTT.

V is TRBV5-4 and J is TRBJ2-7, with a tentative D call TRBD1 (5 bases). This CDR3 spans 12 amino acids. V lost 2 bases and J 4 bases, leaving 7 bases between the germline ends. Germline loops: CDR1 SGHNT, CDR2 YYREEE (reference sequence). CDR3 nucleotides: TGTGCCAGCAGCTTTAGGGGTTACGAGCAGTACTTC. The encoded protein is CASSFRGYEQYF.

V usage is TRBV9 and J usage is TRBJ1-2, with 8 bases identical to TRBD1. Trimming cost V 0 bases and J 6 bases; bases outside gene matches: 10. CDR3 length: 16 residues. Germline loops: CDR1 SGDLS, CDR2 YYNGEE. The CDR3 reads CASSVDVAGGEDGYTF. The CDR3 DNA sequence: TGTGCCAGCAGCGTAGATGTGGCAGGGGGCGAGGATGGCTACACCTTC.

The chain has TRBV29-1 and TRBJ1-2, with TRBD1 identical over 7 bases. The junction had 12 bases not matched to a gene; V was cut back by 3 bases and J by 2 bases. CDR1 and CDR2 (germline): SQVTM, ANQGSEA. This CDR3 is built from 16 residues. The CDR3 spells CSVDKSDRTSNYGYTF. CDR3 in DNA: TGCAGCGTTGATAAATCGGACAGGACCTCCAACTATGGCTACACCTTC.

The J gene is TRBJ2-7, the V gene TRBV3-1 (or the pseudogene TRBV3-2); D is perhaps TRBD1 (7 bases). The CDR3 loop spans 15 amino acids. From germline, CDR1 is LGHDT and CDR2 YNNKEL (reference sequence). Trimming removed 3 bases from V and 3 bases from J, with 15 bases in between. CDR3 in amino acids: CASSHLRRGDYEQYF. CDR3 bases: TGTGCCAGCAGCCACTTACGCAGGGGGGACTACGAGCAGTACTTC.

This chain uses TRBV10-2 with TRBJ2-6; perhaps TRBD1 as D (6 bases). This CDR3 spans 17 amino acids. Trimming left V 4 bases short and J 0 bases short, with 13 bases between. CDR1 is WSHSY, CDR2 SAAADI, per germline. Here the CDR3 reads CASSGEQGNSGANVLTF. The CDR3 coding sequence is TGCGCCAGCAGTGGTGAACAGGGCAACTCTGGGGCCAACGTCCTGACTTTC.

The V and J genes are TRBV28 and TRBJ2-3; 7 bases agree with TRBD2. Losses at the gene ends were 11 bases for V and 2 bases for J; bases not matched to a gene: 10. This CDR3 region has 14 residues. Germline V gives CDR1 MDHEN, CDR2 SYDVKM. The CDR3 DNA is TGTGCCTTATCGGGAGGACGGCACACAGATACGCAGTATTTT. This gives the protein CALSGGRHTDTQYF.

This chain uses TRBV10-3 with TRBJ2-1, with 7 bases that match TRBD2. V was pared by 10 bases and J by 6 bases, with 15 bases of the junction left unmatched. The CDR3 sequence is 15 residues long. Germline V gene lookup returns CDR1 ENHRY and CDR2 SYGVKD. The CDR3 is CATDPKRGPRNEQFF. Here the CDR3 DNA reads TGTGCCACCGACCCCAAGCGGGGCCCCCGCAATGAGCAGTTCTTC.

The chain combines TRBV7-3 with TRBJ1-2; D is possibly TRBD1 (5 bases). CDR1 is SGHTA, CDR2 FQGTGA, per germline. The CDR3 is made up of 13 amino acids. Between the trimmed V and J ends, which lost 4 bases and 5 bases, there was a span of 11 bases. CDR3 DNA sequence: TGTGCCAGCAGCTCCACGGGGGGGTATGGCTACACCTTC. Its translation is CASSSTGGYGYTF.

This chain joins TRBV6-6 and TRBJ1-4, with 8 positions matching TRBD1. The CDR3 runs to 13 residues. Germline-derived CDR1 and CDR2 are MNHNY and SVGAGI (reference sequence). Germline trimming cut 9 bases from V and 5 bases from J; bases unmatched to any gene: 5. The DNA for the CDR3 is TGTGCCAGTGGCAACAGGGGGAATGAAAAACTGTTTTTT. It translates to CASGNRGNEKLFF.

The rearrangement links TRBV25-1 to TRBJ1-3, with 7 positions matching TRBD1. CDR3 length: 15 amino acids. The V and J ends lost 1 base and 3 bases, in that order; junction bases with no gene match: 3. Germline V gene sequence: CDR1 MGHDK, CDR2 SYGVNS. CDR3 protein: CASSESTGHGNTIYF. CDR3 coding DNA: TGTGCCAGCAGTGAATCGACAGGGCATGGAAACACCATATATTTT.

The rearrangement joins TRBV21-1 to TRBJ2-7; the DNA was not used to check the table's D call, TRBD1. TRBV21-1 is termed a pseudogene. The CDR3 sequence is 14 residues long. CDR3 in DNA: TGTGCCAGCAGCAAACGGGGACACCCCTACGAGCAGTACTTC. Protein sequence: CASSKRGHPYEQYF.

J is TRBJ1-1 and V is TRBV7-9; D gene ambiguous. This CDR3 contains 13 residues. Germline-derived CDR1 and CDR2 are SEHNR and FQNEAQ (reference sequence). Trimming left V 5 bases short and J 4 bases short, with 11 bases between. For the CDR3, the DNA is TGTGCCAGCAGCCCCCAGGATTTCACTGAAGCTTTCTTT. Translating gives CASSPQDFTEAFF.